This T cell receptor (beta chain) is from a study of cytomegalovirus exposure and HLA in healthy donors. Whole-study findings and limits: TCR beta V- and J-gene trimming was later associated with a missense DCLRE1C variant. The records held CMV serostatus as the only immune exposure information. Presence/absence analyses supposed approximately even sequencing depth among donors.

As regards this clone: Its specificity is not known.

Primers included in the PCR were 60 Vbeta and 13 Jbeta primers. The protocol was immunoSEQ multiplex PCR, while the TCRdb copy is restricted to in-frame clones and leaves out a portion. The top ten clones hold around 5% of a sample with 100,000 or so clones, 70% to 80% of them seen once. The V segment lost 7 bases and the J segment 9 bases; nucleotides outside the gene matches: 9. The CDR3 extends over 13 amino acids. Germline V gives CDR1 MNHNS, CDR2 SASEGT. V is TRBV6-1 and J is TRBJ1-5, with TRBD1 matching 7 bases. This clonotype was obtained from a female donor in good health and CMV-seropositive. The sample comprised PBMCs. CDR3 in amino acids: CASTGVGGTPQHF. CDR3 coding DNA: TGTGCCAGCACTGGAGTAGGGGGCACGCCCCAGCATTTT.